Following are 32 T cell receptor beta chains from one sample sequenced in a study of tumor-infiltrating lymphocytes in primary liver carcinoma (dated by TCRdb to 2016 to 2017). Blood RNA was extracted from unsorted whole blood with TRIzol reagent; germline DNA came from the DNeasy Blood & Tissue kit. Sequencing was performed on an Illumina HiSeq 2500. Starting from 500 to 600 ng total RNA, TCRbeta-specific cDNA was produced by reverse transcription with a constant-region primer and ProtoScript II reverse transcriptase. The TCRbeta libraries were prepared through three rounds of nested multiplex PCR following a slightly modified ARM-PCR procedure. Each of the first two PCR rounds ran for around 9 cycles and used multiplex TRBV1-TRBV30 forward primers together with a Cbeta reverse primer. TCRdb redid the processing of the public reads, applying fastp at Q25 and MiXCR, and retained in-frame beta chains. Each record represents a unique CDR3 protein, reported with the most common genes and DNA among its rows. This sample holds about 310,000 distinct CDR3 sequences; more than 55% were observed only once. The biggest ten clones account for roughly 10% of the sample.

Sequences were obtained from peripheral blood. The receptors here all came from a man aged 35 to 55 with primary liver carcinoma and hepatitis B virus infection.

Turning to this clonotype: The CDR3 carries no conserved terminal phenylalanine or tryptophan, so it likely arises from a read error. This rearrangement joins TRBV28 to TRBJ1-2; no clear D. Per germline, CDR1 MDHEN and CDR2 SYDVKM. Trimming pared 2 bases from V and 9 bases from J, leaving 7 bases between. The CDR3 is made up of 11 amino acids. In nucleotides, the CDR3 is TGTGCCAGCAGTTTAGAAGGGAGCTACACCCTC. Protein: CASSLEGSYTL.

This clonotype was detected ten times or more. This chain joins TRBV11-2 and TRBJ2-5; D possibly corresponds to TRBD1 (6 bases). The CDR3 extends over 15 amino acids. Germline CDR1 reads SGHAT; CDR2 reads FQNNGV. V lost 5 bases and J 5 bases, leaving 18 bases between the germline ends. CDR3 DNA: TGTGCCAGCAGCCCTCCGGGACACCTCCAGGAGACCCAGTACTTC. It encodes CASSPPGHLQETQYF.

The chain uses TRBV11-3 and TRBJ2-2; D gene ambiguous. Germline V CDR1 and CDR2: SGHNT, YENEEA. Trimming cost V 5 bases and J 3 bases, with 16 bases left between them. The CDR3 covers 16 residues. For the CDR3, the DNA is TGTGCCAGCAGCCCCCGAGTGCGGTGGGACACCGGGGAGCTGTTTTTT. Amino acids: CASSPRVRWDTGELFF.

Details on this clonotype: This may come from a read error, since a much larger clone is one base off. The genes are TRBV12-3 or TRBV12-4 and TRBJ2-2, with D unclear. CDR3 length: 16 amino acids. The V gene lost 7 bases and the J gene lost 1 base, with 16 bases spanning the gap. The CDR3 nucleotides read TGTGCCAGCACCCCGACATGGAAGGAGAACACCGGGGAGCTGTTTTTT. Amino acid sequence: CASTPTWKENTGELFF.

Points on this clonotype: This CDR3 fails to terminate in the conserved phenylalanine or tryptophan, so it likely reflects a read error. V and J are TRBV11-2 and TRBJ2-3, with D hard to call. Per the germline V gene, CDR1 is SGHAT and CDR2 is FQNNGV. The CDR3 sequence is 15 residues long. V was shortened by 4 bases and J by 0 bases, with 11 bases between the two germline ends. In DNA form, the CDR3 reads TGTGCCAGCAGCTCAGGAGCACCTAGCACAGATACGCAGTATCTT. Amino acid sequence: CASSSGAPSTDTQYL.

CDR3 DNA: TGTGCCAGCAGCTCCACGAGAGGATTTAACGGGGAGCTGTTTTTT. Amino acids: CASSSTRGFNGELFF. The chain recombines TRBV11-3 with TRBJ2-2; D unresolved. V was clipped by 4 bases and J by 7 bases, with 16 bases between them. Germline V gives CDR1 SGHNT, CDR2 YENEEA. This CDR3 is 15 amino acids long.

In regard to this clonotype: It may be a read error: a sequence one base away is much more abundant. The chain couples TRBV29-1 to TRBJ2-7, with D possibly being TRBD1 (5 bases). The V gene lost 2 bases and the J gene lost 6 bases, with 14 bases spanning the gap. Germline CDR1 is SQVTM and CDR2 is ANQGSEA. This CDR3 spans 13 amino acids. CDR3 protein: CSVEQGNTCEQYF. For the CDR3, the DNA is TGCAGCGTTGAACAGGGTAATACCTGCGAGCAGTACTTC.

Turning to this clonotype: The junction does not match germline at one end; this may be a read error. V gene TRBV11-1 combines with J gene TRBJ2-1; weak D call: TRBD1 (6 bases). The CDR3 has 11 amino acids. From germline, CDR1 is SGHAT and CDR2 FQDESV (reference sequence). CDR3 region: CAGRGASEQLF. The CDR3 nucleotides read TGTGCCGGCAGGGGAGCATCTGAGCAGTTATTC. The whole variable domain, remainder taken from reference TRBV11-1 and TRBJ2-1, is EAEVAQSPRYKITEKSQAVAFWCDPISGHATLYWYRQILGQGPELLVQFQDESVVDDSQLPKDRFSAERLKGVDSTLKIQPAELGDSAMYLCAGRGASEQLFGPGTRLTVL.

This chain links TRBV11-1 with TRBJ2-7; D is uncertain. Germline CDR1 and CDR2: SGHAT and FQDESV (reference sequence). The CDR3 loop spans 15 amino acids. The CDR3 DNA sequence: TGTGTCTGCAGCGCCGCGGCCAGTTCGGTCTACGAGCAGTACTTC. Its protein product is CVCSAAASSVYEQYF.

This clonotype was seen more than once but under ten times. A single base separates this from a much larger clone, so it may be a read error. V is TRBV6-2 or TRBV6-3 and J is TRBJ2-3; TRBD2 agrees at 8 bases. The CDR3 is made up of 16 amino acids. In germline, CDR1 is MNHEY, CDR2 SVGEGT. V lost 5 bases to trimming and J lost 0 bases; unmatched junction nucleotides: 7. CDR3 DNA: TGTGCCAGCAGTGGCGGACTAGCTACTAGCACAGATACGCAGTATTTT. The encoded protein is CASSGGLATSTDTQYF.

A note on this clonotype: The junction and the germline gene differ at one end; a read error may be behind it. This sequence joins TRBV5-4 and TRBJ2-5; D unresolved. This CDR3 comprises 12 residues. CDR1 SGHNT and CDR2 YYREEE come from the germline V gene (reference sequence). CDR3 in amino acids: CVSSGSQETQYF. The CDR3 DNA sequence: TGTGTCAGCAGTGGCAGTCAAGAGACCCAGTACTTC. The full variable domain, with the rest looked up from reference TRBV5-4 and TRBJ2-5, is ETGVTQSPTHLIKTRGQQVTLRCSSQSGHNTVSWYQQALGQGPQFIFQYYREEENGRGNFPPRFSGLQFPNYSSELNVNALELDDSALYLCVSSGSQETQYFGPGTRLLVL.

About this clonotype: This may come from a read error, since a much larger clone is one base off. CDR3: CAINPSQGSGGLFF. CDR3 DNA sequence: TGTGCCATCAACCCTTCACAGGGGAGCGGGGGGCTGTTTTTT. J is TRBJ2-2 and V is TRBV10-3; D possibly corresponds to TRBD2 (8 bases). Germline V gene sequence: CDR1 ENHRY, CDR2 SYGVKD. CDR3 length: 14 amino acids.

As to this clonotype: Sequence at one end of the junction differs from germline and may be a read error. The gene calls are TRBV6-2 or TRBV6-3 and TRBJ2-7, with D hard to call. Germline CDR1 reads MNHEY; CDR2 reads SVGEGT. The CDR3 loop spans 13 amino acids. CDR3 nucleotides: TGTGTCAGCAGTTACTACAGCTCCTACGAGCAGTACTTC. Amino acids: CVSSYYSSYEQYF.

This clonotype was counted only a few times. CDR3: CASSLQGTNTGELFF. The CDR3 DNA reads as TGTGCCAGCAGTTTGCAGGGCACGAACACCGGGGAGCTGTTTTTT. The V call is TRBV28, the J call TRBJ2-2; maybe TRBD1 (5 bases). V lost 3 bases and J 0 bases, leaving 8 bases between the germline ends. The CDR3 is 15 residues long. Germline V gene data show CDR1 as MDHEN and CDR2 as SYDVKM.

This clonotype is categorized as medium-sized (0.01 to 0.1%). The V call is TRBV4-3, the J call TRBJ2-7, with D tentatively TRBD1 (6 bases). V was shortened by 4 bases and J by 2 bases, with 12 bases between the two germline ends. The CDR3 has 14 amino acids. Germline V gives CDR1 LGHNA, CDR2 YSLEER. CDR3 nucleotides: TGCGCCAGCAGCCCCAAGGACAGCACCTACGAGCAGTACTTC. This gives the protein CASSPKDSTYEQYF.

Turning to this clonotype: Being one base from a much bigger clone, this may be a read error. The chain recombines TRBV6-5 with TRBJ1-3; no firm D call. The CDR3 consists of 16 residues. Per the germline V gene, CDR1 is MNHEY and CDR2 is SVGAGI. The CDR3 loop reads CASTYSSGPPGNTIYF. The CDR3 DNA reads as TGTGCCAGCACTTACTCATCAGGACCCCCAGGAAACACCATATATTTT.

This clonotype was recorded a few times. This chain links TRBV6-5 with TRBJ1-2, with D possibly being TRBD1 (5 bases). V lost 6 bases and J lost 2, with 16 bases in between. CDR3 size: 15 residues. In germline, CDR1 is MNHEY, CDR2 SVGAGI. CDR3: CASRPLAGVNYGYTF. CDR3 in DNA: TGTGCCAGCAGGCCCCTTGCGGGGGTCAACTATGGCTACACCTTC.

Turning to this clonotype: One end of the junction does not line up with germline, which may come from a read error. This chain joins TRBV5-6 and TRBJ2-5, with D possibly matching TRBD2 (5 bases). This CDR3 is built from 14 residues. CDR1 and CDR2 from the germline V gene are SGHDT and YYEEEE. The CDR3 region is CAISVEASQETQYF. Here the CDR3 DNA reads TGTGCCATCAGCGTGGAGGCTAGCCAAGAGACCCAATACTTC.

J is TRBJ2-1 and V is TRBV11-3; the D gene is possibly TRBD1 (6 bases). Germline loops: CDR1 SGHNT, CDR2 YENEEA. The CDR3 length is 14 residues. V was trimmed by 4 bases and J by 10 bases, leaving 17 bases between them. The CDR3 coding sequence is TGTGCCAGCAGCTCAGAAGTGGGGGCCAAGGAGCAGTTCTTC. Translation: CASSSEVGAKEQFF.

Notes on this clonotype: A much larger clonotype is one base distant, so this may be a read error. The chain is built from TRBV6-5 and TRBJ2-1; TRBD2 matches at 13 bases. There are 15 residues in the CDR3. V gave up 11 bases and J gave up 3 bases; unmatched junction bases: 7. Germline V gene sequence: CDR1 MNHEY, CDR2 SVGAGI. For the CDR3, the DNA is TGTGCCGGAGGACTAGCGGGAGAAATCTACAATGAGCAGTTCTTC. Protein: CAGGLAGEIYNEQFF.

On this clonotype itself: A much larger clone differs from this one at a single base, so this may be a read error. As the CDR3 is not closed by the conserved phenylalanine or tryptophan, this likely results from a read error. The chain combines TRBV6-2 or TRBV6-3 with TRBJ2-3; 11 bases agree with TRBD2. This CDR3 contains 18 residues. From germline, CDR1 is MNHEY and CDR2 SVGEGT. The V and J ends lost 2 bases and 0 bases, in that order; junction bases with no gene match: 7. CDR3 DNA sequence: TGTGCCAGCAGTTACACAACTAGCGGGAGCCAGAGCACAGATACGCAGTATATT. Protein: CASSYTTSGSQSTDTQYI.

This clonotype has at least ten counts. V gene TRBV29-1 combines with J gene TRBJ2-4, with D tentatively TRBD1 (5 bases). From germline, CDR1 is SQVTM and CDR2 ANQGSEA. The CDR3 is 13 residues long. The V and J ends lost 7 bases and 4 bases respectively, with 14 bases between them. CDR3 in amino acids: CSATEPGKNIQYF. The CDR3 DNA sequence: TGCAGCGCCACAGAGCCAGGGAAAAACATTCAGTACTTC.

The rearrangement joins TRBV4-2 to TRBJ2-5; possible D gene TRBD2, 5 bases. This CDR3 region has 14 residues. Between the trimmed V and J ends, which lost 3 bases and 2 bases, there was a span of 10 bases. CDR1 and CDR2 (germline): LGHNA, YNFKEQ. The CDR3 spells CASSHPGGQETQYF. As DNA, the CDR3 is TGTGCCAGCAGCCATCCAGGAGGACAAGAGACCCAGTACTTC.

The rearrangement uses TRBV5-1 and TRBJ1-5; D is ambiguous. CDR3 length: 14 residues. Germline CDR1 SGHRS, CDR2 YFSETQ. V was shortened by 3 bases and J by 1 base, with 8 bases between the two germline ends. The CDR3, as DNA: TGCGCCAGCAGCTCAGGACCCAGCAATCAGCCCCAGCATTTT. It codes for CASSSGPSNQPQHF. The full variable domain, rest sourced from reference TRBV5-1 and TRBJ1-5, is KAGVTQTPRYLIKTRGQQVTLSCSPISGHRSVSWYQQTPGQGLQFLFEYFSETQRNKGNFPGRFSGRQFSNSRSEMNVSTLELGDSALYLCASSSGPSNQPQHFGDGTRLSIL.

Of note for this clonotype: This may be a read error, as it is one base from a much larger clone. The chain uses TRBV6-5 and TRBJ2-1; 7 nucleotides line up with TRBD1. CDR1 and CDR2 (germline): MNHEY, SVGAGI. The CDR3 is made up of 14 amino acids. Trimming cost V 2 bases and J 6 bases; bases outside gene matches: 4. CDR3 sequence reads: CASSYNGTANEQFF. CDR3 nucleotide sequence: TGTGCCAGCAGTTACAACGGGACAGCCAATGAGCAGTTCTTC.

In this sample, this clonotype turned up many times. The chain links TRBV14 to TRBJ2-2, with D hard to call. The CDR3 is made up of 12 amino acids. The germline V gene has CDR1 SGHDN and CDR2 FVKESK. Between the trimmed V and J ends, which lost 5 bases and 4 bases, there was a span of 5 bases. As DNA, the CDR3 is TGTGCCAGCAGCACACCCACCGGGGAGCTGTTTTTT. Protein sequence: CASSTPTGELFF. Complete variable domain (other parts from reference TRBV14 and TRBJ2-2): EAGVTQFPSHSVIEKGQTVTLRCDPISGHDNLYWYRRVMGKEIKFLLHFVKESKQDESGMPNNRFLAERTGGTYSTLKVQPAELEDSGVYFCASSTPTGELFFGEGSRLTVL.

Regarding this clonotype: A much larger clonotype is one base distant, so this may be a read error. The chain links TRBV6-5 to TRBJ1-1; unclear D gene. The V gene's germline CDR1 is MNHEY and CDR2 SVGAGI. The CDR3 contains 14 residues. The CDR3 here is CVSRLGRIMTEAFF. CDR3 nucleotides: TGTGTCAGCAGACTCGGACGGATAATGACTGAAGCTTTCTTT.

Of note for this clonotype: The junction departs from germline at one end; a sequencing error may be responsible. V usage is TRBV24-1 and J usage is TRBJ1-1; D might be TRBD1 (6 bases). CDR3 length: 15 amino acids. In germline, CDR1 is KGHDR, CDR2 SFDVKD. The DNA of the CDR3 is TGTGCCACCAGAGGTGTGGGGGCGGAGAACACAGAAGCTTTCTTT. This codes for CATRGVGAENTEAFF.

Worth noting for this clonotype: A much more abundant neighbour one base away suggests this may be a read error. J is TRBJ1-2 and V is TRBV6-5; D unresolved. V dropped 10 bases and J dropped 9 bases, with 21 bases sitting between them. Germline V gene lookup returns CDR1 MNHEY and CDR2 SVGAGI. The CDR3 extends over 13 amino acids. The DNA of the CDR3 is TGTGCCACCTTGCCCCCCGGAAAGGCTTGCTACACCTTC. Its translation: CATLPPGKACYTF.

The V call is TRBV11-2, the J call TRBJ2-1; D tentatively fits TRBD1 or TRBD2 (5 bases each). There are 18 residues in the CDR3. V lost 5 bases and J 3 bases, leaving 23 bases between the germline ends. Germline CDR1 and CDR2: SGHAT and FQNNGV. CDR3 in amino acids: CASSPELWGSLFYNEQFF. CDR3 nucleotides: TGTGCCAGCAGCCCAGAATTATGGGGGAGTTTGTTCTACAATGAGCAGTTCTTC.

To note about this clonotype: A much larger clone differs by one base, so this may be a read error. V is TRBV12-3 or TRBV12-4 and J is TRBJ2-2; D is perhaps TRBD1 (6 bases). This CDR3 comprises 15 residues. The germline V and J ends were trimmed by 7 bases and 0 bases, with 12 bases remaining between them. CDR3 in amino acids: CASNRTATNTGELFF. The CDR3 nucleotides are TGTGCCAGCAACCGGACAGCGACGAACACCGGGGAGCTGTTTTTT.

The chain employs TRBV10-3 and TRBJ1-5; D remains ambiguous. The CDR3 is 14 amino acids. Germline-derived CDR1 and CDR2 are ENHRY and SYGVKD. V lost 7 bases, J lost 6 bases, and 16 bases lay in between. CDR3 in amino acids: CAIIVKPESQPQHF. For the CDR3, the DNA is TGTGCCATCATTGTTAAGCCAGAAAGTCAGCCCCAGCATTTT.